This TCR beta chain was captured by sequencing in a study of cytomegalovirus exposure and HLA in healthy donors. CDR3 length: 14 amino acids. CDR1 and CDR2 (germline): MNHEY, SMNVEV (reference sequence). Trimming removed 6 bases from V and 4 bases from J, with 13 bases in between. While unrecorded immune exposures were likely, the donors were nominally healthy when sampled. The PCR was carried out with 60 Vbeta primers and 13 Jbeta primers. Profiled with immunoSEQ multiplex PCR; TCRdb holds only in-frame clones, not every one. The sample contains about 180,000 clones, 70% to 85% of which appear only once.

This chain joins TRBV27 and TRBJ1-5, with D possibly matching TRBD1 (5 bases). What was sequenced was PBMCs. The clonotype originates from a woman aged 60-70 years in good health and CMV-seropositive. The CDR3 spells CASSPSGPNQPQHF. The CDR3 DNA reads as TGTGCCAGCAGCCCCTCAGGGCCAAATCAGCCCCAGCATTTT.